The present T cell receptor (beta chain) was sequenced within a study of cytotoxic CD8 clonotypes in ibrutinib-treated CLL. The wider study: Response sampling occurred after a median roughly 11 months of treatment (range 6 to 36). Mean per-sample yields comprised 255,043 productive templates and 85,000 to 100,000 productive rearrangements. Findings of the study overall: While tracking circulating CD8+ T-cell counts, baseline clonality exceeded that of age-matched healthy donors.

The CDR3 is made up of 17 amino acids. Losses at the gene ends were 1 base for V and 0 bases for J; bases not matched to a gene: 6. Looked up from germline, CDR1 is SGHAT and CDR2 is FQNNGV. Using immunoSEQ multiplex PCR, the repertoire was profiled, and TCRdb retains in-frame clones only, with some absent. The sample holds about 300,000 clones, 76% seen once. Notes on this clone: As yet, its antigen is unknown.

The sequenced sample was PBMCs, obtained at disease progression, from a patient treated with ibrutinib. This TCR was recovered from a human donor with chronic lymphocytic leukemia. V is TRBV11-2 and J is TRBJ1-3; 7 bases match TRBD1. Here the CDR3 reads CASSLGWTGTSGNTIYF. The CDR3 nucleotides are TGTGCCAGCAGCTTAGGTTGGACAGGAACCTCTGGAAACACCATATATTTT.